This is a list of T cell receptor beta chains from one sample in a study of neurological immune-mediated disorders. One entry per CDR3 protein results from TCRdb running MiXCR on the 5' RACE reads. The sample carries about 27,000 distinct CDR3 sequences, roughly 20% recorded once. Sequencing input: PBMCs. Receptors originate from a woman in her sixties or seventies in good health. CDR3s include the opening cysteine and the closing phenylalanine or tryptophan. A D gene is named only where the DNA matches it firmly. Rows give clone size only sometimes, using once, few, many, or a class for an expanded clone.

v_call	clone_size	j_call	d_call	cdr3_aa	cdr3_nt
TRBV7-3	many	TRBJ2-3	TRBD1	CASSPGQRTDTQYF	TGTGCCAGCAGCCCGGGACAGAGGACAGATACGCAGTATTTT
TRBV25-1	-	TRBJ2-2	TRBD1	CASSGRQGVFNTGELFF	TGTGCCAGCAGTGGGCGACAGGGGGTGTTCAACACCGGGGAGCTGTTTTTT
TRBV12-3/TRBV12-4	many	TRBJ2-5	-	CASSFGEGLLRETQYF	TGTGCCAGCAGTTTCGGCGAGGGACTGCTCCGGGAGACCCAGTACTTC
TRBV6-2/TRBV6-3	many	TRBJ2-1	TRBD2	CASSYERGGGDEQFF	TGTGCCAGCAGTTATGAACGGGGGGGGGGCGATGAGCAGTTCTTC
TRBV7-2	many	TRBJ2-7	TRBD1	CASSFVWWGTGAYEQYF	TGTGCCAGCAGCTTCGTTTGGTGGGGGACAGGTGCCTACGAGCAGTACTTC
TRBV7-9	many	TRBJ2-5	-	CASSLMGSQETQYF	TGTGCCAGCAGCTTAATGGGCAGCCAAGAGACCCAGTACTTC
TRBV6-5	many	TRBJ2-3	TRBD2	CASSYAGGTDTQYF	TGTGCCAGCAGTTACGCGGGGGGCACAGATACGCAGTATTTT
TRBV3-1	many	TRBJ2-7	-	CASSQGTGSYEQYF	TGTGCCAGCAGCCAAGGGACCGGCTCCTACGAGCAGTACTTC
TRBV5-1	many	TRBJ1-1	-	CASSLEGMNTEAFF	TGCGCCAGCAGCTTGGAGGGTATGAACACTGAAGCTTTCTTT
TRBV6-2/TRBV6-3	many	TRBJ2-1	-	CASSYTPRGERNEQFF	TGTGCCAGCAGTTACACCCCGCGTGGAGAAAGGAATGAGCAGTTCTTC
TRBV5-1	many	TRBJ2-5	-	CASSLLSAQETQYF	TGCGCCAGCAGCTTGTTGTCAGCTCAAGAGACCCAGTACTTC
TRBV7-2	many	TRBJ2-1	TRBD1	CASSFPADRNEQFF	TGTGCCAGCAGCTTTCCCGCGGACAGGAATGAGCAGTTCTTC
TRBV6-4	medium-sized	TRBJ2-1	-	CASSDDGTVNEQFF	TGTGCCAGCAGTGACGATGGGACGGTCAATGAGCAGTTCTTC
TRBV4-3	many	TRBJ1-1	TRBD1	CASSQVPDQQGGEAFF	TGCGCCAGCAGCCAAGTACCGGACCAACAGGGGGGTGAAGCTTTCTTT
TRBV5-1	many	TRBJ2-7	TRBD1	CASSYGTGSPHYEQYF	TGCGCCAGCAGCTACGGGACAGGGAGTCCCCACTACGAGCAGTACTTC
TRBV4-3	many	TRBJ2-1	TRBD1	CASSQQQGDPSYNEQFF	TGCGCCAGCAGCCAACAACAGGGGGATCCCTCCTACAATGAGCAGTTCTTC
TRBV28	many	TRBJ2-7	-	CASSIPGAYEQYF	TGTGCCAGCAGTATACCGGGGGCCTACGAGCAGTACTTC